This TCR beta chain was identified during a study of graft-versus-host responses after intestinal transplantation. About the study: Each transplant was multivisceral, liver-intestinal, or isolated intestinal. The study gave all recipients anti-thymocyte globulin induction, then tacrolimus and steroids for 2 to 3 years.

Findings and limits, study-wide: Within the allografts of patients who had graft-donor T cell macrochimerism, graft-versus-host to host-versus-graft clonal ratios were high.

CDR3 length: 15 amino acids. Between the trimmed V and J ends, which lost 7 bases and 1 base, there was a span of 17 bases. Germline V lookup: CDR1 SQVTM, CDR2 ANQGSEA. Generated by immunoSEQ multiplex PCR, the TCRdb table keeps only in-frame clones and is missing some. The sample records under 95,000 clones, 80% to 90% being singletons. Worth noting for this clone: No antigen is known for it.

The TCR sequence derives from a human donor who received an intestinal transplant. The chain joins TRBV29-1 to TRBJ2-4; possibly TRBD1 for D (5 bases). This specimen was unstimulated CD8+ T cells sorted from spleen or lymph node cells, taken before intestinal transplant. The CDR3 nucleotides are TGCAGCGCCCCGACCTCCTACAGGGCCAAAAACATTCAGTACTTC. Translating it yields CSAPTSYRAKNIQYF.